This TCR beta chain was found in a study of shared clonotypes between healthy human individuals. On the study more broadly: Per donor, CD8 memory used one plate, CD8 naive used two, CD4 memory used three and CD4 naive used three. Findings and caveats of the study: Lower generation probabilities were found for non-shared clonotypes than for those shared by all four donors.

In regard to this clone: Its matching antigen is unknown.

Assay: immunoSEQ multiplex PCR; the TCRdb copy retains only in-frame clones and omits some. The table includes roughly 86,000 clones, around 68% detected once. V dropped 0 bases and J dropped 9 bases, with 9 bases sitting between them. CDR1 and CDR2 from the germline V gene are ENHRY and SYGVKD. The CDR3 loop spans 13 amino acids. The genes are TRBV10-3 and TRBJ2-1; perhaps TRBD2 as D (6 bases). The sequenced material came from memory CD8+ T cells sorted from blood. Subset here: CD45RO+ cells pooled with CCR7-negative TemRA cells. This clonotype was obtained from a man aged 25 to 40 in good health. This chain's CDR3 is CAISESMEGEQFF. CDR3 DNA: TGTGCCATCAGTGAGTCGATGGAGGGTGAGCAGTTCTTC.